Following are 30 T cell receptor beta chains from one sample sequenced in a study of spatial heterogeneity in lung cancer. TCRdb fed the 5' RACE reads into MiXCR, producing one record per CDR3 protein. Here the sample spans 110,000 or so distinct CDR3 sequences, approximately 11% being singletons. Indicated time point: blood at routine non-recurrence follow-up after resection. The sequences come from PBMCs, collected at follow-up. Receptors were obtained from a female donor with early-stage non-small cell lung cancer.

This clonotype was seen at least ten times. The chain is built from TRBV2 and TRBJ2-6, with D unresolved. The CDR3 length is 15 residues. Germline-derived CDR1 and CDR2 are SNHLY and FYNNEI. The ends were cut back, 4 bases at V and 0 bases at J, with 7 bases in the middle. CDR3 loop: CASSARYSGANVLTF. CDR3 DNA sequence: TGTGCCAGCAGTGCCAGGTACTCTGGGGCCAACGTCCTGACTTTC. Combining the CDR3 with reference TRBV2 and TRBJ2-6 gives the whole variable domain EPEVTQTPSHQVTQMGQEVILRCVPISNHLYFYWYRQILGQKVEFLVSFYNNEISEKSEIFDDQFSVERPDGSNFTLKIRSTKLEDSAMYFCASSARYSGANVLTFGAGSRLTVL.

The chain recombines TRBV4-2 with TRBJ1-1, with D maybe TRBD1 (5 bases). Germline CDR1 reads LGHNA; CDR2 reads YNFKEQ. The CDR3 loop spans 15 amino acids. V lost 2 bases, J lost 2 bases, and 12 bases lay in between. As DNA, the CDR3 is TGTGCCAGCAGCCAACAAATAAGGGACAACACTGAAGCTTTCTTT. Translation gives CASSQQIRDNTEAFF.

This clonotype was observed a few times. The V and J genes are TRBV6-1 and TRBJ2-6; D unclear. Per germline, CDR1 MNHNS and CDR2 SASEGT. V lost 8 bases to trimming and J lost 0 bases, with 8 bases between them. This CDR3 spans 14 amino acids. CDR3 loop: CASGASSGANVLTF. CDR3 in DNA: TGTGCCAGCGGCGCAAGCTCTGGGGCCAACGTCCTGACTTTC.

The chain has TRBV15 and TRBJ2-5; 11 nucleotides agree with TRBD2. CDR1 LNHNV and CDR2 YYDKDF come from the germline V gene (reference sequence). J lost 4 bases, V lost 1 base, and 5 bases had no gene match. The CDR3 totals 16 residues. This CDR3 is CATSRVTSGSSETQYF. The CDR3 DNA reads TGTGCCACCAGCAGAGTAACTAGCGGGAGCTCAGAGACCCAGTACTTC.

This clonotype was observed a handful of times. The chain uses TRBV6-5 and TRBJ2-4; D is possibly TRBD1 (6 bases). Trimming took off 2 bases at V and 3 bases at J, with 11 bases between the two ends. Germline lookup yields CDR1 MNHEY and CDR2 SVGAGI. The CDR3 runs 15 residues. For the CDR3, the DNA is TGTGCCAGCAGTTACGGAGGACAGTTCAAAAACATTCAGTACTTC. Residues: CASSYGGQFKNIQYF.

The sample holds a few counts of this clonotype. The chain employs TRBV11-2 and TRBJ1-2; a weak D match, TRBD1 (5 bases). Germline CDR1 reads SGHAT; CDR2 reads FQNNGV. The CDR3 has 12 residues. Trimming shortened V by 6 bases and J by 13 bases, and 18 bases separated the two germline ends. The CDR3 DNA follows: TGTGCCAGCAGATTCAACCCGGGACCTACCACCTTC. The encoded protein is CASRFNPGPTTF.

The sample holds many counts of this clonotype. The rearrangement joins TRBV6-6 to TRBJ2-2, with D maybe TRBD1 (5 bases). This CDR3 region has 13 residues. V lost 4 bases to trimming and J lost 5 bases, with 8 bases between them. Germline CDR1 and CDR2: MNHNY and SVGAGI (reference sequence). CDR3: CASSWQGTGELFF. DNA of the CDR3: TGTGCCAGCAGTTGGCAGGGAACCGGGGAGCTGTTTTTT.

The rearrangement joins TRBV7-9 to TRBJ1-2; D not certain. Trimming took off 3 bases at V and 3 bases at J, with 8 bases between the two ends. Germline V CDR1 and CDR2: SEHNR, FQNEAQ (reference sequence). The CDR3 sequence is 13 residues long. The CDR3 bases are TGTGCCAGCAGCTTGGTCGCGGACTATGGCTACACCTTC. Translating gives CASSLVADYGYTF.

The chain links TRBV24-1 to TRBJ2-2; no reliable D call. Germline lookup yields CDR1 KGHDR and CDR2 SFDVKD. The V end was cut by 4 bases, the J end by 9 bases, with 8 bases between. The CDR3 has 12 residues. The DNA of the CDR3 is TGTGCCACCAGTGAAATGGAGAGGGAGCTGTTTTTT. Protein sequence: CATSEMERELFF.

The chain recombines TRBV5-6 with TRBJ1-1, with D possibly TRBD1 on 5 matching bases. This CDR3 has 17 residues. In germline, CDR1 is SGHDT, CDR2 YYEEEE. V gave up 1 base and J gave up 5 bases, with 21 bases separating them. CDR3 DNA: TGTGCCAGCAGCTTGAAAAGGGGTCAAACCAGGGAGACTGAAGCTTTCTTT. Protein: CASSLKRGQTRETEAFF.

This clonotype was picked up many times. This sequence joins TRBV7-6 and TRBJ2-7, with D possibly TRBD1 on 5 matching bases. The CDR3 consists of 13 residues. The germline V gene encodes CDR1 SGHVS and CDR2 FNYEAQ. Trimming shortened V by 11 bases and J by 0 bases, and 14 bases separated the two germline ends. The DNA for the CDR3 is TGTGCCCTGGGCAGACAGAGCTCCTACGAGCAGTACGTC. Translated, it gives CALGRQSSYEQYV.

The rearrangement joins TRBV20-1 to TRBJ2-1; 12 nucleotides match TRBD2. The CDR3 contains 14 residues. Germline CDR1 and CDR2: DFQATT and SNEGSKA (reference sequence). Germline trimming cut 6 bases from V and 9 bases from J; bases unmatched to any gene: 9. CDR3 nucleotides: TGCAGTGCAGATCTAGCGGGAGGGCGTGGTGAGCAGTTCTTC. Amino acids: CSADLAGGRGEQFF.

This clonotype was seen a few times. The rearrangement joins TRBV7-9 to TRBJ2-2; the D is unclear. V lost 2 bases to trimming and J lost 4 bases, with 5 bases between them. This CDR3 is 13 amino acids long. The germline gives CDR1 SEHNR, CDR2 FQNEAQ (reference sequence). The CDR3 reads CASSLLVTGELFF. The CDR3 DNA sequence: TGTGCCAGCAGCTTACTGGTCACCGGGGAGCTGTTTTTT.

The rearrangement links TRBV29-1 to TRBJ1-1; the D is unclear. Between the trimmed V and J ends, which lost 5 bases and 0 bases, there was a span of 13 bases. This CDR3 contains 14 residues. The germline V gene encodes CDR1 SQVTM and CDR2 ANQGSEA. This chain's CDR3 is CSVRTENLNTEAFF. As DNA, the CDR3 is TGCAGCGTTAGGACGGAGAATCTGAACACTGAAGCTTTCTTT.

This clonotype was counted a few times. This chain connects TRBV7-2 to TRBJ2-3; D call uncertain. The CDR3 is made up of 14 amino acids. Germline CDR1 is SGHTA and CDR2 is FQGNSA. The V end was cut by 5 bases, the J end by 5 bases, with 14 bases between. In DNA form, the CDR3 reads TGTGCCAGCAGCGCAGGACCGAGCCAAGATACGCAGTATTTT. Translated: CASSAGPSQDTQYF.

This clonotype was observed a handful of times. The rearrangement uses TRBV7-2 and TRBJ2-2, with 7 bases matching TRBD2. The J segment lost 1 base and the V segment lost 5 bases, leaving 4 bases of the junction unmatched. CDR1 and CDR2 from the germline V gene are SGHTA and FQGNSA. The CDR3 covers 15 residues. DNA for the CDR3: TGTGCCAGCAGCGGGGGACTACAGAACACCGGGGAGCTGTTTTTT. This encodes CASSGGLQNTGELFF. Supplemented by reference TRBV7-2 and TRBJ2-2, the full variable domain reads GAGVSQSPSNKVTEKGKDVELRCDPISGHTALYWYRQSLGQGLEFLIYFQGNSAPDKSGLPSDRFSAERTGGSVSTLTIQRTQQEDSAVYLCASSGGLQNTGELFFGEGSRLTVL.

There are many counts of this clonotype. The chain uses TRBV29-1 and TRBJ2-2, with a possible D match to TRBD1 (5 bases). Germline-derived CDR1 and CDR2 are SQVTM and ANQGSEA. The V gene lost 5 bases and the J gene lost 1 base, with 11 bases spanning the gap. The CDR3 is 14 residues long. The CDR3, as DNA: TGCAGCGTTCTACGACAGATGAACACCGGGGAGCTGTTTTTT. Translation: CSVLRQMNTGELFF.

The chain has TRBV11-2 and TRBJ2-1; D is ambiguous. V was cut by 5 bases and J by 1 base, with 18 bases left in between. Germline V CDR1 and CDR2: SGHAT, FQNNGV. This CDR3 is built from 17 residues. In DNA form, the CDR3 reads TGTGCCAGCAGCCTCACGGTGGGTGTGGGATCCTACAATGAGCAGTTCTTC. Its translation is CASSLTVGVGSYNEQFF.

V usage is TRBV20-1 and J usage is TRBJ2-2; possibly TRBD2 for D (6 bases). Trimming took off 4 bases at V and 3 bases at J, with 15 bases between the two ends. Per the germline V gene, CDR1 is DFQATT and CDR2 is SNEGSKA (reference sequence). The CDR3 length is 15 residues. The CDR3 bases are TGCAGTGCTATTTCTAGAGCGGGCCACACCGGGGAGCTGTTTTTT. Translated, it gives CSAISRAGHTGELFF.

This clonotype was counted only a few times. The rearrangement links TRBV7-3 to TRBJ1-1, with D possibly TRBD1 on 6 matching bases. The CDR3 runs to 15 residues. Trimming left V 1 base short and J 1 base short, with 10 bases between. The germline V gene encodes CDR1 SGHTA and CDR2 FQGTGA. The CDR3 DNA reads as TGTGCCAGCAGCTTAAAAGCGGGACAGAACACTGAAGCTTTCTTT. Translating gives CASSLKAGQNTEAFF.

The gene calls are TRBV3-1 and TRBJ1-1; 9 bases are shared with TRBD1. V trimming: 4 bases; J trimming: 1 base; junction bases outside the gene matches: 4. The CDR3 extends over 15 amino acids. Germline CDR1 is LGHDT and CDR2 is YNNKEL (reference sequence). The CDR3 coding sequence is TGTGCCAGCAGCCCGCGGGACAGGGCGAACACTGAAGCTTTCTTT. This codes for CASSPRDRANTEAFF.

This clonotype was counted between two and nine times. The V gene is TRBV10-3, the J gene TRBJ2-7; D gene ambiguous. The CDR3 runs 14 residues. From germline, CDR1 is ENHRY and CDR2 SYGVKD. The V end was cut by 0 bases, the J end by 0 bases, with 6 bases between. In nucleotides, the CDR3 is TGTGCCATCAGTGAGTCGGTTATCTCCTACGAGCAGTACTTC. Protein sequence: CAISESVISYEQYF.

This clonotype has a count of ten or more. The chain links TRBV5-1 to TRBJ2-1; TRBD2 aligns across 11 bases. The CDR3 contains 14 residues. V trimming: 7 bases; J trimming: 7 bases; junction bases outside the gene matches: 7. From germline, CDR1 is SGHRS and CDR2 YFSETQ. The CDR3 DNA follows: TGCGCCAGCTCTACTAGCGGGAGTGCTAATGAGCAGTTCTTC. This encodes CASSTSGSANEQFF.

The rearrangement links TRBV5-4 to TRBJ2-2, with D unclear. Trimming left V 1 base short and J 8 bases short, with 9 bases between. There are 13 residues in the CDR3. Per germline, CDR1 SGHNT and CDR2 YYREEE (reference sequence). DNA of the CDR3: TGTGCCAGCAGCTTGCAGGTCGAGGGGGAGCTGTTTTTT. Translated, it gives CASSLQVEGELFF.

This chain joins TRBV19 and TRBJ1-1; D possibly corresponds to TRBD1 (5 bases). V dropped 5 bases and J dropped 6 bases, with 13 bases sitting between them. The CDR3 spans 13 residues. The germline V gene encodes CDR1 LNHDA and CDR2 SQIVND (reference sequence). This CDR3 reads CASSDRGIAEAFF. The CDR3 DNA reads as TGTGCCAGTAGTGACCGGGGGATCGCTGAAGCTTTCTTT. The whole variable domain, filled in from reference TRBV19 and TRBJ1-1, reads DGGITQSPKYLFRKEGQNVTLSCEQNLNHDAMYWYRQDPGQGLRLIYYSQIVNDFQKGDIAEGYSVSREKKESFPLTVTSAQKNPTAFYLCASSDRGIAEAFFGQGTRLTVV.

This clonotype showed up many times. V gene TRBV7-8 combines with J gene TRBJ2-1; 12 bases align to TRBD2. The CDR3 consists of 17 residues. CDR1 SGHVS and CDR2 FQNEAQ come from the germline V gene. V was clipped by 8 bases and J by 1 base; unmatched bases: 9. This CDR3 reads CASGGLAGLRSYNEQFF. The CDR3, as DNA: TGTGCCAGCGGAGGACTAGCGGGACTTCGTTCCTACAATGAGCAGTTCTTC. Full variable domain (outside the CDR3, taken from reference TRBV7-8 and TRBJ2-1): GAGVSQSPRYKVAKRGQDVALRCDPISGHVSLFWYQQALGQGPEFLTYFQNEAQLDKSGLPSDRFFAERPEGSVSTLKIQRTQQEDSAVYLCASGGLAGLRSYNEQFFGPGTRLTVL.

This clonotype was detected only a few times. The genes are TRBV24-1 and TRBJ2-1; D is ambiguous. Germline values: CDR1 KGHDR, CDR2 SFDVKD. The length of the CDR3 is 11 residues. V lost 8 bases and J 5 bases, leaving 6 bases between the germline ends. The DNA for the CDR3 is TGTGCCACCAAGAGAGACAATGAGCAGTTCTTC. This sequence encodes CATKRDNEQFF.

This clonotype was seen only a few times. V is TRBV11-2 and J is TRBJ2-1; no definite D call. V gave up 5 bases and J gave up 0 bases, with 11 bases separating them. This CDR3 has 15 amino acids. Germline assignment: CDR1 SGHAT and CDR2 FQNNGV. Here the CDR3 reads CASSPRRTSYNEQFF. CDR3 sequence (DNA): TGTGCCAGCAGCCCTCGAAGAACCTCCTACAATGAGCAGTTCTTC. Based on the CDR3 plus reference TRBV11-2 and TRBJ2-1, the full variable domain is EAGVAQSPRYKIIEKRQSVAFWCNPISGHATLYWYQQILGQGPKLLIQFQNNGVVDDSQLPKDRFSAERLKGVDSTLKIQPAKLEDSAVYLCASSPRRTSYNEQFFGPGTRLTVL.

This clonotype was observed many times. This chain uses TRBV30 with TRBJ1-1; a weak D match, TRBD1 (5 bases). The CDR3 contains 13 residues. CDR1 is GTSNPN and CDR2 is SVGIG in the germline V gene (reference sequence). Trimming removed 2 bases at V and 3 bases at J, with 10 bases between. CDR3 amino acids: CAWSPQGDTEAFF. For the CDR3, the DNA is TGTGCCTGGAGTCCACAAGGGGACACTGAAGCTTTCTTT.

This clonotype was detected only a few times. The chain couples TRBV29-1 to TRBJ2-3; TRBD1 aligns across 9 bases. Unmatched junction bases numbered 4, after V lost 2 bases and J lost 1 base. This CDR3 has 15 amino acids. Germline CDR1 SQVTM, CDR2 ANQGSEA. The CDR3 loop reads CSVEYRGRGTDTQYF. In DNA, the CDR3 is TGCAGCGTTGAATACAGGGGGCGAGGCACAGATACGCAGTATTTT.